This T cell receptor (beta chain) was retrieved from a study of blood T cell repertoires in COVID-19. Study-level information: Researchers got acute and convalescent COVID-19 samples from the United States, Italy and Spain. Sources were T cells, B-cell-depleted T cells, or PBMCs; the material itself was cDNA or gDNA.

Clones were read by immunoSEQ multiplex PCR, and TCRdb kept only the in-frame ones, dropping some. The repertoire holds 100,000 to 120,000 clones, with over 70% as singletons. This CDR3 contains 12 residues. Germline V lookup: CDR1 LNHDA, CDR2 SQIVND (reference sequence). V lost 4 bases to trimming and J lost 7 bases, with 11 bases between them. The sequencing input was peripheral blood. The sequence came from a man aged 50 to 60 with acute or convalescent COVID-19. The rearrangement joins TRBV19 to TRBJ2-7; a weak D match, TRBD2 (7 bases). CDR3 sequence reads: CASSKAGAEQYF. The DNA of the CDR3 is TGTGCCAGTAGTAAGGCGGGGGCGGAGCAGTACTTC.